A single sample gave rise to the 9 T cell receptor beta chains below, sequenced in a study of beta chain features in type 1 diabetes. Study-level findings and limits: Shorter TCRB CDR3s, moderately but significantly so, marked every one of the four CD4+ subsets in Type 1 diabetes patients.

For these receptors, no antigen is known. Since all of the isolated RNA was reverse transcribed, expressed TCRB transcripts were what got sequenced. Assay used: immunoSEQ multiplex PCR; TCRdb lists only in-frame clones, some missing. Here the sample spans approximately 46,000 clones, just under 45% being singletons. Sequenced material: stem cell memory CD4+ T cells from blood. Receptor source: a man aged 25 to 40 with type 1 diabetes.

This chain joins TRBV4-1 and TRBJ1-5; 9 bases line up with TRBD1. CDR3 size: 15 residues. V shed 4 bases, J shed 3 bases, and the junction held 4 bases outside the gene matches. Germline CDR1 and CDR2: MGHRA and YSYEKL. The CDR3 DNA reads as TGCGCCAGCAGCCCCAGACAGGGGGTCAATCAGCCCCAGCATTTT. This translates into CASSPRQGVNQPQHF.

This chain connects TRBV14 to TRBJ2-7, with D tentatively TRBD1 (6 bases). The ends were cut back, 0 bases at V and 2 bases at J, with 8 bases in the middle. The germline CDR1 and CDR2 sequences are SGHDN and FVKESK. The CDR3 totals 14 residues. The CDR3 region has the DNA TGTGCCAGCAGCCAAGAGGGACACACCTACGAGCAGTACTTC. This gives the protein CASSQEGHTYEQYF.

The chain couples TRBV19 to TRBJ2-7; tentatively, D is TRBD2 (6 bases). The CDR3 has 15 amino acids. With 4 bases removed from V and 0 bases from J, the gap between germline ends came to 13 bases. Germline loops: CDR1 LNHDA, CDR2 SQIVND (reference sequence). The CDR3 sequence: CASSTSGTFSYEQYF. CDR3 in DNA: TGTGCCAGTAGTACCTCCGGGACTTTCTCCTACGAGCAGTACTTC.

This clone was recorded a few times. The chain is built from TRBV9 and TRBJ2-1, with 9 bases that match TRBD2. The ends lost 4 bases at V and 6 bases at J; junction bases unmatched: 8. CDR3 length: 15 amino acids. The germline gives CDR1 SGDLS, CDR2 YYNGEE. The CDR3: CASSPQGLASNEQFF. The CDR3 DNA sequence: TGTGCCAGCAGCCCCCAAGGACTAGCGAGCAATGAGCAGTTCTTC.

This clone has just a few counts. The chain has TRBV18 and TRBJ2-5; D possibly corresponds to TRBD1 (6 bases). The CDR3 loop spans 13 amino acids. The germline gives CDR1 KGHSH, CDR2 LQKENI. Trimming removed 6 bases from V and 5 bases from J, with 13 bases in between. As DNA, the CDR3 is TGTGCCAGCTCTCTGACAGGCGGCGAGACCCAGTACTTC. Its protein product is CASSLTGGETQYF.

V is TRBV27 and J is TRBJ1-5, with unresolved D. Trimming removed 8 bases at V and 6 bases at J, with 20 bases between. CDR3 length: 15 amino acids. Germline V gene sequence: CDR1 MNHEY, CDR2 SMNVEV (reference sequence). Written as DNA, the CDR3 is TGTGCCAGCTTTCTTCGAGGGCGCCTCCCTCAGCCCCAGCATTTT. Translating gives CASFLRGRLPQPQHF.

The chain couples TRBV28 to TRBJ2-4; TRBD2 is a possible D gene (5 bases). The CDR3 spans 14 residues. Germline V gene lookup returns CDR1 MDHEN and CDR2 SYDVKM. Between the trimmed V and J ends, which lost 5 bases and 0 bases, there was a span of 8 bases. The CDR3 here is CASSKEVAKNIQYF. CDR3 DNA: TGTGCCAGCAGTAAGGAGGTAGCCAAAAACATTCAGTACTTC.

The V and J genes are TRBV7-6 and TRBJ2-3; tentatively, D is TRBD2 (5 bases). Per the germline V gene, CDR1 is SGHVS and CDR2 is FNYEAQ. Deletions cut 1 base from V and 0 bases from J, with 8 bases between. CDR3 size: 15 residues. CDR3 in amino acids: CASSLVRTSTDTQYF. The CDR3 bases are TGTGCCAGCAGCTTAGTTAGGACTAGCACAGATACGCAGTATTTT.

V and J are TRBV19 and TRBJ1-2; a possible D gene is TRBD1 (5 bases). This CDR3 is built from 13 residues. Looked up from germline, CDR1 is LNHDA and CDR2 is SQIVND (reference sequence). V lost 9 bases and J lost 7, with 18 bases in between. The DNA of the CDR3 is TGTGCCAGCCAAAGGGGAGGACCTTTTGGCTACACCTTC. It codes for CASQRGGPFGYTF.